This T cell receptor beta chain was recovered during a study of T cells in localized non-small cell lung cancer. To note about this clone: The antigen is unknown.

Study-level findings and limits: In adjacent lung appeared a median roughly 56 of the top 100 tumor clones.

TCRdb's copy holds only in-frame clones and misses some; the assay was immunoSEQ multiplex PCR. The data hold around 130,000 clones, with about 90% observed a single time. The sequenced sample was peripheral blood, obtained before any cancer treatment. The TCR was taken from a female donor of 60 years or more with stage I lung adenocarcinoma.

CDR3 coding DNA: TGTGCCAGCAGTCTGGACAGGGAGACTGAAGCTTTCTTT. Residues: CASSLDRETEAFF. The genes are TRBV2 and TRBJ1-1; the match to TRBD1 covers 8 bases. V trimming: 5 bases; J trimming: 5 bases; junction bases outside the gene matches: 4. The CDR3 consists of 13 residues. CDR1 is SNHLY, CDR2 FYNNEI, per germline.